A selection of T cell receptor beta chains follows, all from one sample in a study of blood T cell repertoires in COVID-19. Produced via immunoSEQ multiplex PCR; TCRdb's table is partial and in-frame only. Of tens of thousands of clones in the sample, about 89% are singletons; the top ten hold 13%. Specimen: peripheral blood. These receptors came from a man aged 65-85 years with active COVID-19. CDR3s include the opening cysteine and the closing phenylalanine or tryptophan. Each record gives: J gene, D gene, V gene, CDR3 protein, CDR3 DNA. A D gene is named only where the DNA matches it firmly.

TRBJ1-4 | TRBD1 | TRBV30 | CAWSLGQGRGEKLFF | TGTGCCTGGAGTCTCGGACAGGGCAGAGGGGAAAAACTGTTTTTT
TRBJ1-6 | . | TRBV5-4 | CASSAGTPEANSPLHF | TGTGCCAGCAGCGCCGGGACTCCGGAGGCAAATTCACCCCTCCACTTT
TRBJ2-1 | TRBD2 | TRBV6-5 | CASSPTSGSKNEQFF | TGTGCCAGCAGTCCGACTAGCGGGAGTAAAAATGAGCAGTTCTTC
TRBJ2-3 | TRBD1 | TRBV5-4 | CASSWIQGETDTQYF | TGTGCCAGCAGCTGGATACAGGGGGAGACAGATACGCAGTATTTT
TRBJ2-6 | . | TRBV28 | CASIGSSDSGANVLTF | TGTGCCAGCATTGGTAGTTCCGACTCTGGGGCCAACGTCCTGACTTTC
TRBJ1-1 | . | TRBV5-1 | CASIKDSSNTEAFF | TGCGCCAGCATCAAGGACAGTTCGAACACTGAAGCTTTCTTT
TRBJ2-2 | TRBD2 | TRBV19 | CASTSGRTNTGELFF | TGTGCCAGTACTAGCGGACGGACGAACACCGGGGAGCTGTTTTTT
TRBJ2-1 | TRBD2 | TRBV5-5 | CASSVLAGDLNEQFF | TGTGCCAGCAGCGTCCTAGCGGGAGATTTAAATGAGCAGTTCTTC
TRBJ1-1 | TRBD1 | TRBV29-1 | CSVLAGTANTEAFF | TGCAGCGTTTTGGCAGGGACAGCGAACACTGAAGCTTTCTTT
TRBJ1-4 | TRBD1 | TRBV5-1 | CASSPRDRGEKLFF | TGCGCCAGCAGTCCCCGGGACAGGGGTGAAAAACTGTTTTTT